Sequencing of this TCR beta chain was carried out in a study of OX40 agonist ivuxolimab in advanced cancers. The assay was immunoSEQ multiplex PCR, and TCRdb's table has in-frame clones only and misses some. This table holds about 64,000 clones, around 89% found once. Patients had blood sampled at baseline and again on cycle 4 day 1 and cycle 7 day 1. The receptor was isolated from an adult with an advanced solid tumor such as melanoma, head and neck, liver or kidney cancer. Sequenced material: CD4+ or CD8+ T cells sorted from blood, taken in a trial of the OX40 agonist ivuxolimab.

The CDR3 is CASSPIYDPATQYF. CDR3 DNA: TGCGCCAGCAGCCCAATTTATGACCCAGCCACCCAGTACTTC. The chain uses TRBV5-1 and TRBJ2-5; D uncertain. Germline V gene lookup returns CDR1 SGHRS and CDR2 YFSETQ. This CDR3 region has 14 residues. V lost 4 bases to trimming and J lost 8 bases, with 18 bases between them.